These 32 T cell receptor beta chains originate from one sample sequenced in a study of blood T cell repertoires in COVID-19. Measured with immunoSEQ multiplex PCR; TCRdb has only the in-frame clones, and not every one. The table lists around 150,000 clones, about 78% of them singletons. Sequencing was carried out using peripheral blood. Every receptor here comes from a man in his sixties who had recovered from COVID-19.

This chain links TRBV10-3 with TRBJ2-7; 9 bases are shared with TRBD1. This CDR3 is 15 amino acids long. Germline V gene lookup returns CDR1 ENHRY and CDR2 SYGVKD. With V trimmed by 6 bases and J by 2 bases, 8 bases remained unmatched. In DNA form, the CDR3 reads TGTGCCATCAGCCCGCCGGGACAGGGTACCTACGAGCAGTACTTC. This translates into CAISPPGQGTYEQYF.

This rearrangement joins TRBV25-1 to TRBJ1-1; D unclear. The CDR3 runs to 13 residues. Trimming took 4 bases from V and 3 from J, leaving 9 bases between them. Germline V gene lookup returns CDR1 MGHDK and CDR2 SYGVNS. The chain's CDR3 is CASSGERYTEAFF. The CDR3 DNA reads TGTGCCAGCAGTGGGGAGAGGTACACTGAAGCTTTCTTT.

This chain joins TRBV7-8 and TRBJ1-2; perhaps TRBD1 as D (6 bases). Germline lookup yields CDR1 SGHVS and CDR2 FQNEAQ. Trimming removed 5 bases at V and 8 bases at J, with 12 bases between. The CDR3 sequence is 12 residues long. CDR3: CASSPQGRGYTF. The CDR3 DNA follows: TGTGCCAGCAGCCCACAGGGTAGGGGCTACACCTTC.

This sequence joins TRBV27 and TRBJ1-4; D is perhaps TRBD1 (5 bases). Germline CDR1 is MNHEY and CDR2 is SMNVEV (reference sequence). This CDR3 spans 14 amino acids. Deletions cut 2 bases from V and 7 bases from J, with 11 bases between. DNA of the CDR3: TGTGCCAGCAGTTTAACCAGGGACTCTGAAAAACTGTTTTTT. As protein: CASSLTRDSEKLFF.

In nucleotides, the CDR3 is TGCGCCAGCAGCCAAGCCGGGACTAGCGGGAGTTTGCAGACCCAGTACTTC. Translation: CASSQAGTSGSLQTQYF. This chain connects TRBV4-1 to TRBJ2-5; 14 bases agree with TRBD2. The CDR3 runs to 17 residues. V was pared by 1 base and J by 6 bases, with 7 bases of the junction left unmatched. The germline gives CDR1 MGHRA, CDR2 YSYEKL.

The J gene is TRBJ2-1, the V gene TRBV7-2; no definite D call. Germline V gene lookup returns CDR1 SGHTA and CDR2 FQGNSA. The CDR3 is made up of 15 amino acids. The V end was cut by 6 bases, the J end by 3 bases, with 15 bases between. The DNA of the CDR3 is TGTGCCAGCAGGTCTGCCCTAGGCGGCTACAATGAGCAGTTCTTC. Its translation: CASRSALGGYNEQFF.

V usage is TRBV28 and J usage is TRBJ1-2; a possible D gene is TRBD1 (5 bases). This CDR3 spans 19 amino acids. The germline V and J ends were trimmed by 4 bases and 1 base, with 25 bases remaining between them. CDR1 is MDHEN, CDR2 SYDVKM, per germline. The CDR3 region is CASSSPFNEHPGLNYGYTF. The CDR3 DNA is TGTGCCAGCAGTTCCCCATTTAACGAACATCCGGGACTTAACTATGGCTACACCTTC.

The table lists this clone with a count of one. This chain uses TRBV18 with TRBJ1-4, with unresolved D. The CDR3 length is 15 residues. V was trimmed by 0 bases and J by 2 bases, leaving 7 bases between them. Germline assignment: CDR1 KGHSH and CDR2 LQKENI. The CDR3: CASSPPGSTNEKLFF. CDR3 DNA sequence: TGTGCCAGCTCACCACCGGGGAGTACTAATGAAAAACTGTTTTTT.

The rearrangement joins TRBV3-1 (or the pseudogene TRBV3-2) to TRBJ2-1; 13 bases map to TRBD2. Per the germline V gene, CDR1 is LGHDT and CDR2 is YNNKEL (reference sequence). The junction had 12 bases not matched to a gene; V was cut back by 4 bases and J by 0 bases. CDR3 length: 20 amino acids. CDR3 in amino acids: CASSPRTSGGYPSSYNEQFF. CDR3 nucleotides: TGTGCCAGCAGCCCACGGACTAGCGGGGGTTATCCTAGCTCCTACAATGAGCAGTTCTTC.

CDR3 bases: TGTGCCAGCAGCCCGGAGGGGCCACAAGAGACCCAGTACTTC. Amino acid sequence: CASSPEGPQETQYF. The chain employs TRBV5-4 and TRBJ2-5; possible D gene TRBD2, 6 bases. CDR1 and CDR2 (germline): SGHNT, YYREEE (reference sequence). The ends were cut back, 4 bases at V and 2 bases at J, with 12 bases in the middle. The CDR3 contains 14 residues.

V is TRBV5-4 and J is TRBJ2-3, with D uncertain. The CDR3 is 16 amino acids. Trimming stripped 0 bases from V and 0 bases from J, with 11 bases between. Germline CDR1 and CDR2: SGHNT and YYREEE (reference sequence). The CDR3 DNA follows: TGTGCCAGCAGCTTGGGGGCCGCCTCTAGCACAGATACGCAGTATTTT. Protein product: CASSLGAASSTDTQYF.

The chain couples TRBV7-2 to TRBJ1-5; 11 bases align to TRBD1. CDR3 size: 16 residues. Unmatched junction bases numbered 4, after V lost 0 bases and J lost 6 bases. Germline-derived CDR1 and CDR2 are SGHTA and FQGNSA. The CDR3 sequence: CASSLAPGTGGQPQHF. CDR3 sequence (DNA): TGTGCCAGCAGCTTAGCCCCCGGGACAGGGGGTCAGCCCCAGCATTTT.

The chain employs TRBV3-1 (or the pseudogene TRBV3-2) and TRBJ1-6, with D hard to call. The CDR3 extends over 13 amino acids. Per the germline V gene, CDR1 is LGHDT and CDR2 is YNNKEL (reference sequence). The V gene lost 0 bases and the J gene lost 9 bases, with 6 bases spanning the gap. In DNA form, the CDR3 reads TGTGCCAGCAGCCAAGAACGGGGTTCACCCCTCCACTTT. This encodes CASSQERGSPLHF.

The gene calls are TRBV5-4 and TRBJ2-3; D remains unclear. Germline V gene lookup returns CDR1 SGHNT and CDR2 YYREEE (reference sequence). The V gene lost 0 bases and the J gene lost 5 bases, with 4 bases spanning the gap. The CDR3 runs 12 residues. The CDR3 here is CASSLGEDTQYF. The CDR3 DNA reads TGTGCCAGCAGCTTGGGAGAAGATACGCAGTATTTT. The variable domain in full, completed from reference TRBV5-4 and TRBJ2-3, reads ETGVTQSPTHLIKTRGQQVTLRCSSQSGHNTVSWYQQALGQGPQFIFQYYREEENGRGNFPPRFSGLQFPNYSSELNVNALELDDSALYLCASSLGEDTQYFGPGTRLTVL.

CDR3 in DNA: TGTGCCAGCAGCCCCTCGGGTAGAGTGGGAGATACGCAGTATTTT. Residues: CASSPSGRVGDTQYF. The V and J genes are TRBV7-3 and TRBJ2-3, with D hard to call. The CDR3 is 15 amino acids. Germline loops: CDR1 SGHTA, CDR2 FQGTGA. Trimming took 5 bases from V and 5 from J, leaving 17 bases between them.

V is TRBV24-1 and J is TRBJ2-1; D may be TRBD1 (5 bases). The germline gives CDR1 KGHDR, CDR2 SFDVKD. This CDR3 contains 14 residues. Trimming took off 0 bases at V and 6 bases at J, with 8 bases between the two ends. CDR3 loop: CATSDLGASNEQFF. The CDR3 DNA reads TGTGCCACCAGTGATTTGGGGGCTAGCAATGAGCAGTTCTTC.

This chain joins TRBV6-2 or TRBV6-3 and TRBJ2-1; maybe TRBD1 (5 bases). The germline V and J ends were trimmed by 4 bases and 7 bases, with 14 bases remaining between them. CDR1 is MNHEY and CDR2 is SVGEGT in the germline V gene. CDR3 length: 14 amino acids. The CDR3 spells CASSFKGLRNEQFF. CDR3 DNA sequence: TGTGCCAGCAGTTTTAAGGGGCTGCGGAATGAGCAGTTCTTC.

This clone showed up just a few times. The chain combines TRBV5-4 with TRBJ2-3; 11 bases align to TRBD2. Germline CDR1 reads SGHNT; CDR2 reads YYREEE (reference sequence). This CDR3 spans 17 amino acids. Trimming cost V 6 bases and J 2 bases; bases outside gene matches: 11. This chain's CDR3 is CASKLLLAGATTDTQYF. CDR3 DNA: TGTGCCAGCAAACTCCTACTAGCGGGGGCCACCACAGATACGCAGTATTTT.

In this sample, this clone turned up once. This rearrangement joins TRBV3-1 (or the pseudogene TRBV3-2) to TRBJ2-1, with 12 bases aligning to TRBD2. Trimming cost V 8 bases and J 2 bases; bases outside gene matches: 13. Germline V gives CDR1 LGHDT, CDR2 YNNKEL (reference sequence). This CDR3 is built from 18 residues. CDR3: CASGFRRLAGAAYNEQFF. CDR3 DNA: TGTGCCAGCGGATTCCGTCGACTAGCGGGGGCAGCCTACAATGAGCAGTTCTTC.

The chain combines TRBV6-1 with TRBJ2-1, with D unresolved. Deletions cut 3 bases from V and 12 bases from J, with 9 bases between. This CDR3 is 11 amino acids long. CDR1 is MNHNS, CDR2 SASEGT, per germline. The CDR3 bases are TGTGCCAGCAGTGATTGGCTAGGGCAGTTCTTC. Its protein is CASSDWLGQFF.

This chain connects TRBV7-2 to TRBJ2-5, with D possibly TRBD2 on 5 matching bases. The CDR3 runs 14 residues. The V gene's germline CDR1 is SGHTA and CDR2 FQGNSA. Trimming left V 3 bases short and J 7 bases short, with 15 bases between. CDR3 sequence reads: CASSLGGLRATQYF. The DNA for the CDR3 is TGTGCCAGCAGCTTGGGCGGGCTAAGAGCGACCCAGTACTTC. Complete variable domain (other parts from reference TRBV7-2 and TRBJ2-5): GAGVSQSPSNKVTEKGKDVELRCDPISGHTALYWYRQSLGQGLEFLIYFQGNSAPDKSGLPSDRFSAERTGGSVSTLTIQRTQQEDSAVYLCASSLGGLRATQYFGPGTRLLVL.

The rearrangement links TRBV6-5 to TRBJ2-5, with 8 bases fitting TRBD1. The CDR3 has 15 residues. Germline trimming cut 4 bases from V and 3 bases from J; bases unmatched to any gene: 7. CDR1 is MNHEY and CDR2 is SVGAGI in the germline V gene. DNA for the CDR3: TGTGCCAGCAGTTCCTATCAGGGGGCGGAAGAGACCCAGTACTTC. It is translated as CASSSYQGAEETQYF.

This rearrangement joins TRBV5-5 to TRBJ2-2; D unresolved. Germline V lookup: CDR1 SGHKS, CDR2 YYEKEE (reference sequence). The CDR3 totals 15 residues. V lost 0 bases and J lost 1, with 7 bases in between. CDR3 DNA: TGTGCCAGCAGCTTGGACGGTGGGAACACCGGGGAGCTGTTTTTT. It is translated as CASSLDGGNTGELFF.

The chain has TRBV30 and TRBJ2-7; TRBD1 aligns across 10 bases. With 2 bases clipped from V and 12 bases from J, the junction kept 10 bases outside the gene matches. CDR3 length: 13 amino acids. Germline-derived CDR1 and CDR2 are GTSNPN and SVGIG (reference sequence). The CDR3 sequence is CAWSRTDRGLWYF. CDR3 nucleotide sequence: TGTGCCTGGAGTCGGACTGACAGGGGGCTTTGGTACTTC.

The chain uses TRBV5-6 and TRBJ1-4; 7 bases fit TRBD1. J was trimmed by 5 bases and V by 4 bases; bases with no gene match: 11. Germline V gene sequence: CDR1 SGHDT, CDR2 YYEEEE. CDR3 size: 16 residues. CDR3: CASSPKGQTGNEKLFF. The CDR3 coding sequence is TGTGCCAGCAGCCCGAAGGGACAGACAGGAAATGAAAAACTGTTTTTT.

This clone has more than one count but fewer than ten. The V and J genes are TRBV29-1 and TRBJ2-3, with 12 positions matching TRBD2. Trimming at V came to 0 bases and at J to 4 bases, leaving 5 bases not matched to a gene. There are 16 residues in the CDR3. The germline V gene has CDR1 SQVTM and CDR2 ANQGSEA. The CDR3 DNA sequence: TGCAGCGTTGAAGAACCGACTAGCGGGAGTGCAGATACGCAGTATTTT. Translation gives CSVEEPTSGSADTQYF.

The chain uses TRBV28 and TRBJ2-5; TRBD1 aligns across 9 bases. The CDR3 loop spans 15 amino acids. J was trimmed by 1 base and V by 3 bases; bases with no gene match: 3. Germline V gene lookup returns CDR1 MDHEN and CDR2 SYDVKM. CDR3 loop: CASSFRGQGQETQYF. The CDR3, as DNA: TGTGCCAGCAGTTTCCGGGGACAGGGCCAAGAGACCCAGTACTTC.

This clone was found once. The chain recombines TRBV28 with TRBJ2-7; the match to TRBD2 covers 12 bases. Germline V CDR1 and CDR2: MDHEN, SYDVKM. This CDR3 contains 19 residues. V was clipped by 6 bases and J by 4 bases; unmatched bases: 19. In DNA, the CDR3 is TGTGCCAGCAGCCCACGGACTAGCGGGATCCCGGGGATAACTTACGAGCAGTACTTC. As protein: CASSPRTSGIPGITYEQYF. Based on the CDR3 plus reference TRBV28 and TRBJ2-7, the full variable domain is DVKVTQSSRYLVKRTGEKVFLECVQDMDHENMFWYRQDPGLGLRLIYFSYDVKMKEKGDIPEGYSVSREKKERFSLILESASTNQTSMYLCASSPRTSGIPGITYEQYFGPGTRLTVT.

The V call is TRBV4-3, the J call TRBJ1-5; D might be TRBD1 (5 bases). Looked up from germline, CDR1 is LGHNA and CDR2 is YSLEER. V dropped 4 bases and J dropped 2 bases, with 15 bases sitting between them. The CDR3 length is 16 residues. CDR3: CASSPGGGRGNQPQHF. Here the CDR3 DNA reads TGCGCCAGCAGCCCAGGCGGGGGGAGGGGCAATCAGCCCCAGCATTTT.

This clone was seen only a few times. This chain uses TRBV6-5 with TRBJ2-5, with 11 bases aligning to TRBD2. V trimming: 0 bases; J trimming: 3 bases; junction bases outside the gene matches: 0. Germline CDR1 reads MNHEY; CDR2 reads SVGAGI. This CDR3 has 15 amino acids. The CDR3 sequence: CASSYSTSGKETQYF. The CDR3 bases are TGTGCCAGCAGTTACTCGACTAGCGGGAAAGAGACCCAGTACTTC.

The chain employs TRBV7-9 and TRBJ2-1, with TRBD2 identical over 8 bases. The CDR3 consists of 15 residues. CDR1 is SEHNR, CDR2 FQNEAQ, per germline (reference sequence). The ends lost 5 bases at V and 11 bases at J; junction bases unmatched: 14. The CDR3 sequence: CASSQRTSRPSKQFF. Written as DNA, the CDR3 is TGTGCCAGCAGCCAGCGGACTAGCCGTCCATCCAAGCAGTTCTTC. The complete variable domain, with remaining parts taken from reference TRBV7-9 and TRBJ2-1, reads DTGVSQNPRHKITKRGQNVTFRCDPISEHNRLYWYRQTLGQGPEFLTYFQNEAQLEKSRLLSDRFSAERPKGSFSTLEIQRTEQGDSAMYLCASSQRTSRPSKQFFGPGTRLTVL.

The chain has TRBV6-2 or TRBV6-3 and TRBJ2-7; 12 positions match TRBD2. Per the germline V gene, CDR1 is MNHEY and CDR2 is SVGEGT. CDR3 length equals 15 residues. The J segment lost 1 base and the V segment lost 5 bases, leaving 3 bases of the junction unmatched. This CDR3 reads CASSPGLAGSYEQYF. CDR3 sequence (DNA): TGTGCCAGCAGTCCCGGACTAGCGGGGTCCTACGAGCAGTACTTC.